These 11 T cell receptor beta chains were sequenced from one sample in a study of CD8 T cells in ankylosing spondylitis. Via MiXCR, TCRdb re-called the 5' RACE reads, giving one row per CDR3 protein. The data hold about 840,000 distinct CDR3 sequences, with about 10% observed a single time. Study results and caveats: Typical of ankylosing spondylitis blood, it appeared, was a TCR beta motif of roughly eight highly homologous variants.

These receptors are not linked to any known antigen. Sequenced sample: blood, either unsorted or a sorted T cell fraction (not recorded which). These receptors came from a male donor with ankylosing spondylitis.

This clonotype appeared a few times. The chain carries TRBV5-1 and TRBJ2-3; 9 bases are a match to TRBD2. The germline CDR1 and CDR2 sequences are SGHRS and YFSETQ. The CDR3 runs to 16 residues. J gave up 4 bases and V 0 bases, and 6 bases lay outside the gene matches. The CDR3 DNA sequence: TGCGCCAGCAGCTTGGGTCCAGCGGGAGGCTCAGATACGCAGTATTTT. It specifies CASSLGPAGGSDTQYF.

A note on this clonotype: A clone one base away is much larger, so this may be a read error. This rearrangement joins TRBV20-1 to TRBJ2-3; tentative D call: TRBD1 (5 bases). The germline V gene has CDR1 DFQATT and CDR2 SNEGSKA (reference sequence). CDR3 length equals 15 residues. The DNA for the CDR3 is TGCTGTGCCCCCGGATCAGGGTTAATCTCTGATACGCAGTATTTT. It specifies CCAPGSGLISDTQYF.

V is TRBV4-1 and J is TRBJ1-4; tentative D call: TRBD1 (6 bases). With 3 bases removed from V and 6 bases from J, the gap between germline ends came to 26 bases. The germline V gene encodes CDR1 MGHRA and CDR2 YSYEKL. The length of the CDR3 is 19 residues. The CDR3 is CASSQHTLRGRKGDEKLFF. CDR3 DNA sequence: TGCGCCAGCAGCCAGCATACTCTCAGGGGAAGAAAAGGAGATGAAAAACTGTTTTTT.

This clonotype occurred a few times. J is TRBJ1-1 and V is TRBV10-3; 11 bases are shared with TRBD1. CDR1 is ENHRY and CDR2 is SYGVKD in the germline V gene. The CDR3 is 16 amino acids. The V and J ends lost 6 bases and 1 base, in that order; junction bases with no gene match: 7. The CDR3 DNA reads TGTGCCATCAGCTCGGGACAGGGGGTTTCGAACACTGAAGCTTTCTTT. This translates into CAISSGQGVSNTEAFF.

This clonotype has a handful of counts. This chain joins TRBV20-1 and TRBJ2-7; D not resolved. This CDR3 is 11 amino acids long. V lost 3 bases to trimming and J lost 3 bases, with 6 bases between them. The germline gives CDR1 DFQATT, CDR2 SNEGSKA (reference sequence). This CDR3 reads CSASEDYEQYF. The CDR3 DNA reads TGCAGTGCTAGTGAGGACTACGAGCAGTACTTC.

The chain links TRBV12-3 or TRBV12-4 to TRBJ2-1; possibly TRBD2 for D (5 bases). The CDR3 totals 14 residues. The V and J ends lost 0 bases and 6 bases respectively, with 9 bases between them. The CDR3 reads CASSLAGLPNEQFF. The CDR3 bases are TGTGCCAGCAGTTTAGCAGGACTTCCCAATGAGCAGTTCTTC.

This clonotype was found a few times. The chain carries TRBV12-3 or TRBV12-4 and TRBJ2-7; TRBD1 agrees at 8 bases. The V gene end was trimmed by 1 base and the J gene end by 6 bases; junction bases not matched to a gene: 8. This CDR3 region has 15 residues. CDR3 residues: CASSLGGQGTSEQYF. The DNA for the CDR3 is TGTGCCAGCAGTTTAGGAGGACAGGGTACTAGCGAGCAGTACTTC.

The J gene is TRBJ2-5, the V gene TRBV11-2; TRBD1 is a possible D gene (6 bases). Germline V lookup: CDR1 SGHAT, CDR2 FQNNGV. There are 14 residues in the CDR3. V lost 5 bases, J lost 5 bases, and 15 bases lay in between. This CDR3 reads CASSPTGSPETQYF. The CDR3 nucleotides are TGTGCCAGCAGCCCTACAGGGAGCCCGGAGACCCAGTACTTC.

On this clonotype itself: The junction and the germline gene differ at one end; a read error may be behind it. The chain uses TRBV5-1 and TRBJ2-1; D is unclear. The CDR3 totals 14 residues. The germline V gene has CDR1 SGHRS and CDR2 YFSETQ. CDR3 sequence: CASSLPGSDNEQFF. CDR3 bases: TGCGCCAGCAGCTTGCCCGGGTCTGACAATGAGCAGTTCTTT.

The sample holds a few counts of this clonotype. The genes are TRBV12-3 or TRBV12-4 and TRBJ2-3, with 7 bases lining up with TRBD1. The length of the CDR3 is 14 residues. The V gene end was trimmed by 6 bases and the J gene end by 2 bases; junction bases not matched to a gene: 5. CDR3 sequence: CASRTDRHTDTQYF. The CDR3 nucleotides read TGTGCCAGCAGAACGGACAGGCACACAGATACGCAGTATTTT.

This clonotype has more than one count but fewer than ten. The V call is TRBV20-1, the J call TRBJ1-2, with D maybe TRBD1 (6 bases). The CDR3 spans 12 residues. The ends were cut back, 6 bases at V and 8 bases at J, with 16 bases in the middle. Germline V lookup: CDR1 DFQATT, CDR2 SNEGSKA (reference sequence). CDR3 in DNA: TGCAGTGCAGTCCTACAGGGCGGAGGCTACACCTTC. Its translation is CSAVLQGGGYTF.